This TCR beta chain was profiled in a study of blood T cell repertoires in COVID-19. The germline V gene encodes CDR1 SGHDN and CDR2 FVKESK. This CDR3 spans 10 amino acids. The V end lost 4 bases, the J end lost 8 bases, and 3 bases lay between the germline ends. Original processing methods: Using reference gene primer amplification, nucleated cell counts were estimated. Only in-frame clones appear in the TCRdb table, and some are missing; sequencing was by immunoSEQ multiplex PCR. From that table come the V and J calls and clone size; the DNA was used to work out D and trimming. The data contain 280,000 or so clones, around nine tenths of them seen just once; the ten biggest clones take up about 6.1%.

This chain links TRBV14 with TRBJ1-5; no firm D call. Sequenced material: PBMCs or T cells enriched from blood (not recorded which). The TCR comes from a middle-aged woman who had recovered from COVID-19. CDR3 bases: TGTGCCAGCAGCCCCAAGCCCCAGCATTTT. Translating gives CASSPKPQHF.